This T cell receptor beta chain was retrieved from a study of blood T cells in healthy people across ages. Points from the study as a whole: For the donors, CMV status was unknown and possibly confounded expanded clonotype changes. Observed TCR beta diversity per million T cells went down as age went up. This fall followed a roughly linear course with age.

Concerning this clonotype itself: Its antigen is not known.

The CDR3 runs to 15 residues. Germline V CDR1 and CDR2: DFQATT, SNEGSKA (reference sequence). With 0 bases clipped from V and 7 bases from J, the junction kept 6 bases outside the gene matches. Then a second PCR, running about 6 to 11 cycles, was carried out with a sample-barcoded 5' primer and a J-beta primer mix. A template-switch adaptor that had 12 random nucleotides put a tag on each cDNA molecule. At least 3 million CDR3-containing paired-end reads were obtained per sample. TCRdb redid the calling of the 5' RACE reads with MiXCR, one entry per CDR3 protein. This sample has over 1,500,000 distinct CDR3 sequences, with roughly 52% found just once.

The V and J genes are TRBV20-1 and TRBJ2-1; 10 nucleotides align to TRBD2. The sequenced sample consisted of blood. The source of this sequence is a woman aged 40 to 49 in good health. CDR3 nucleotide sequence: TGCAGTGCTAGAGAGCAGCGGGGGGGCCGAAATGAGCAGTTCTTC. Amino acid sequence: CSAREQRGGRNEQFF.